One sample yielded the 8 T cell receptor beta chains listed below, sequenced in a study of blood T cell repertoires in COVID-19. Libraries were prepared by immunoSEQ multiplex PCR; TCRdb keeps only in-frame clonotypes and omits some of them. Of approximately 280,000 clones listed, roughly 85% are singletons. The source material was PBMCs or T cells enriched from blood (not recorded which). These receptors were collected from a man aged 40-50 years who had been exposed to COVID-19.

The table lists this clone with many counts. The sample holds other DNA sequences that translate to the same CDR3. This chain links TRBV4-2 with TRBJ2-1; TRBD2 might be the D (5 bases). Looked up from germline, CDR1 is LGHNA and CDR2 is YNFKEQ. This CDR3 has 16 residues. The V and J ends lost 0 bases and 0 bases respectively, with 9 bases between them. CDR3 amino acids: CASSQDRAGSYNEQFF. CDR3 coding DNA: TGTGCCAGCAGCCAAGATCGCGCGGGCTCCTACAATGAGCAGTTCTTC.

As concerns this clone: A read error may produce the germline difference seen at one junction end. The chain joins TRBV18 to TRBJ2-7, with 9 bases matching TRBD1. CDR3 size: 18 residues. Per germline, CDR1 KGHSH and CDR2 LQKENI. The CDR3 region is CASSPRDRVYAGAYEQYF. CDR3 in DNA: TGTGCCAGCTCGCCACGGGACAGGGTTTATGCGGGAGCCTACGAGCAGTACTTC.

The genes are TRBV30 and TRBJ2-3; D unresolved. This CDR3 has 13 residues. With 0 bases removed from V and 6 bases from J, the gap between germline ends came to 10 bases. CDR1 is GTSNPN, CDR2 SVGIG, per germline (reference sequence). The DNA of the CDR3 is TGTGCCTGGAGTGTGGCCCGGGTGGATACGCAGTATTTT. This translates into CAWSVARVDTQYF.

The chain carries TRBV5-1 and TRBJ2-4; D is possibly TRBD1 (5 bases). CDR1 and CDR2 (germline): SGHRS, YFSETQ. The V gene lost 0 bases and the J gene lost 0 bases, with 10 bases spanning the gap. CDR3 length: 16 residues. The CDR3 sequence: CASSLEGSLAKNIQYF. For the CDR3, the DNA is TGCGCCAGCAGCTTGGAGGGGTCCCTAGCCAAAAACATTCAGTACTTC.

This CDR3 reads CSASLSDRSYGYTF. The CDR3, as DNA: TGCAGTGCAAGTTTGTCCGATCGGTCCTATGGCTACACCTTC. V is TRBV20-1 and J is TRBJ1-2; D unresolved. Deletions cut 6 bases from V and 4 bases from J, with 18 bases between. The CDR3 consists of 14 residues. Germline V lookup: CDR1 DFQATT, CDR2 SNEGSKA (reference sequence).

This clone was seen only once. V and J are TRBV5-6 and TRBJ2-3, with 8 bases that match TRBD2. V was clipped by 0 bases and J by 4 bases; unmatched bases: 7. Germline V gives CDR1 SGHDT, CDR2 YYEEEE. The CDR3 is made up of 16 amino acids. For the CDR3, the DNA is TGTGCCAGCAGCTTGGGGCGACTAGCGAGGGCAGATACGCAGTATTTT. Its protein is CASSLGRLARADTQYF.

The count of this clone is one. The chain is built from TRBV30 and TRBJ2-7; possible D gene TRBD1, 6 bases. V gave up 5 bases and J gave up 2 bases, with 19 bases separating them. The CDR3 spans 15 residues. From germline, CDR1 is GTSNPN and CDR2 SVGIG (reference sequence). The CDR3 coding sequence is TGTGCCTGGGGGGTAGACAGGCGATCGACCTACGAGCAGTACTTC. Amino acids: CAWGVDRRSTYEQYF.

The chain joins TRBV5-1 to TRBJ1-5, with D possibly being TRBD1 (5 bases). CDR1 is SGHRS and CDR2 is YFSETQ in the germline V gene. This CDR3 has 15 amino acids. V dropped 0 bases and J dropped 6 bases, with 13 bases sitting between them. The CDR3 region is CASSLDQGLGQPQHF. CDR3 coding DNA: TGCGCCAGCAGCTTGGACCAGGGCCTCGGTCAGCCCCAGCATTTT.